The 8 T cell receptor beta chains given below trace back to one sample, sequenced in a study of T cell responses to AZD1222 COVID-19 vaccine. Sequencing was performed with immunoSEQ multiplex PCR; in TCRdb, only in-frame clones are kept and a portion is missing. Here the sample spans about 150,000 clones, about nine tenths being singletons. Specimen: peripheral blood, collected 28 days after the second AZD1222 dose. Receptors were obtained from an adult who received the AZD1222 COVID-19 vaccine.

This chain uses TRBV3-1 (or the pseudogene TRBV3-2) with TRBJ2-5, with TRBD1 matching over 8 bases. Germline V gene lookup returns CDR1 LGHDT and CDR2 YNNKEL (reference sequence). With 2 bases clipped from V and 5 bases from J, the junction kept 4 bases outside the gene matches. This CDR3 is 14 amino acids long. The CDR3 region is CASSQSGGGETQYF. CDR3 nucleotide sequence: TGTGCCAGCAGCCAATCAGGGGGCGGGGAGACCCAGTACTTC.

J is TRBJ1-1 and V is TRBV6-2 or TRBV6-3, with 7 bases identical to TRBD1. Per the germline V gene, CDR1 is MNHEY and CDR2 is SVGEGT. The CDR3 has 15 amino acids. V shed 6 bases, J shed 5 bases, and the junction held 12 bases outside the gene matches. The chain's CDR3 is CASRPPNRGLTEAFF. CDR3 DNA: TGTGCCAGCAGGCCTCCTAACAGGGGACTAACTGAAGCTTTCTTT.

This rearrangement joins TRBV4-1 to TRBJ1-2; D is possibly TRBD1 (5 bases). Trimming took off 3 bases at V and 4 bases at J, with 15 bases between the two ends. The CDR3 runs to 15 residues. Germline CDR1 MGHRA, CDR2 YSYEKL. For the CDR3, the DNA is TGCGCCAGCAGCCAGAACCCCAGGGAGTCCTATGGCTACACCTTC. The encoded protein is CASSQNPRESYGYTF.

The chain carries TRBV2 and TRBJ2-1, with TRBD2 matching 10 bases. With 4 bases clipped from V and 8 bases from J, the junction kept 2 bases outside the gene matches. The CDR3 sequence is 13 residues long. CDR1 and CDR2 from the germline V gene are SNHLY and FYNNEI. DNA for the CDR3: TGTGCCAGCAGTGTAGCGGGAGGCTATGAGCAGTTCTTC. Residues: CASSVAGGYEQFF.

V and J are TRBV27 and TRBJ1-2; 7 bases fit TRBD1. V lost 5 bases to trimming and J lost 0 bases; unmatched junction nucleotides: 6. This CDR3 region has 15 residues. CDR1 and CDR2 from the germline V gene are MNHEY and SMNVEV (reference sequence). The CDR3 sequence is CASSPADRTNYGYTF. CDR3 sequence (DNA): TGTGCCAGCAGTCCGGCGGACAGGACTAACTATGGCTACACCTTC.

This clone was found a few times. The V gene is TRBV3-1 (or the pseudogene TRBV3-2), the J gene TRBJ2-7, with a weak D call TRBD1 (5 bases). CDR3 length: 16 residues. V was trimmed by 1 base and J by 2 bases, leaving 15 bases between them. Germline values: CDR1 LGHDT, CDR2 YNNKEL (reference sequence). DNA of the CDR3: TGTGCCAGCAGCCAAGGTCCGCCAGGGCCAACCTACGAGCAGTACTTC. Protein product: CASSQGPPGPTYEQYF.

This sequence joins TRBV13 and TRBJ1-5; D ambiguous. The CDR3 spans 12 residues. The V gene's germline CDR1 is PRHDT and CDR2 FYEKMQ (reference sequence). Trimming cost V 3 bases and J 2 bases, with 2 bases left between them. The CDR3 nucleotides are TGTGCCAGCAGCTTTGGCAATCAGCCCCAGCATTTT. Translated: CASSFGNQPQHF. The full variable domain, rest sourced from reference TRBV13 and TRBJ1-5, is AAGVIQSPRHLIKEKRETATLKCYPIPRHDTVYWYQQGPGQDPQFLISFYEKMQSDKGSIPDRFSAQQFSDYHSELNMSSLELGDSALYFCASSFGNQPQHFGDGTRLSIL.

The rearrangement links TRBV6-6 to TRBJ2-7, with TRBD1 as a possible D gene (6 bases). CDR1 and CDR2 from the germline V gene are MNHNY and SVGAGI (reference sequence). V shed 6 bases and J shed 2 bases, with 14 bases lying between them. CDR3 length: 14 residues. CDR3 region: CASRIQDSPYEQYF. The CDR3, as DNA: TGTGCCAGCAGGATCCAGGACAGCCCCTACGAGCAGTACTTC.